The T cell receptor (beta chain) under discussion was sequenced for a study of response to subunit inactivated influenza vaccine. The CDR3 is 14 amino acids. CDR1 and CDR2 (germline): GTSNPN, SVGIG (reference sequence). V shed 5 bases and J 1 base; nucleotides not matched to a gene: 3. TCRdb redid the calling of the RT-PCR reads with MiXCR, one entry per CDR3 protein. Here the sample spans 150,000 to 200,000 distinct CDR3 sequences, roughly 12% being singletons. In this sample, this clonotype turned up a few times. The same specimen was also included in a second study, on T cells expressing NK-cell markers. From that report: TCR beta cDNA was generated via 5'RACE template switching incorporating UMIs. Repertoire data for TCR beta were derived from sorted T cells (CD3+CD56+NKG2C+, CD3+CD56+NKG2C- and CD3+CD56-NKG2C+). Six or seven donors had dominant NKG2C+ clonotypes that comprised about 1.0-8% of their CD8+ T cells. Once again these clonotypes came out on top in the CD3+CD56-NKG2C+ fraction of a few donors.

This sample comprised CD8+ T cells sorted from PBMCs, obtained 11 to 12 days after vaccination. The clonotype originates from a man between 50 and 59 years old who received an inactivated influenza vaccine. The rearrangement links TRBV30 to TRBJ2-5, with TRBD1 matching 11 bases. The CDR3 loop reads CAWGGTGGQETQYF. The CDR3, as DNA: TGTGCCTGGGGGGGGACAGGGGGCCAAGAGACCCAGTACTTC.